Below, 25 T cell receptor beta chains from the same sample are listed, as sequenced in a study of control samples from healthy donors and cancer patients. Generated by immunoSEQ multiplex PCR, the TCRdb table keeps only in-frame clones and is missing some. The profile shows about 170,000 clones, 70% to 90% of them singletons. The specimen sequenced was blood. The receptors were gathered from a woman aged 25 to 39 in good health.

V is TRBV18 and J is TRBJ2-3, with 7 bases fitting TRBD2. The CDR3 is made up of 14 amino acids. V shed 3 bases and J 6 bases; nucleotides not matched to a gene: 6. The V gene's germline CDR1 is KGHSH and CDR2 LQKENI. Written as DNA, the CDR3 is TGTGCCAGCTCACCCGTGCGGGGGTCGGATACGCAGTATTTT. Protein product: CASSPVRGSDTQYF.

V gene TRBV5-4 combines with J gene TRBJ1-2, with 11 bases matching TRBD1. CDR3 length: 15 residues. Trimming took 3 bases from V and 8 from J; bases not matched to a gene: 9. Per the germline V gene, CDR1 is SGHNT and CDR2 is YYREEE (reference sequence). The CDR3 coding sequence is TGTGCCAGCAGCTCTCCGGGACAGGGGGTTAGCGGCTACACCTTC. This translates into CASSSPGQGVSGYTF.

This clone was detected only a few times. This chain links TRBV3-1 (or the pseudogene TRBV3-2) with TRBJ2-5; 7 bases are shared with TRBD1. V lost 4 bases to trimming and J lost 7 bases; unmatched junction nucleotides: 6. The CDR3 sequence is 13 residues long. Germline V gene sequence: CDR1 LGHDT, CDR2 YNNKEL (reference sequence). CDR3 in amino acids: CASSPKAGGTQYF. CDR3 sequence (DNA): TGTGCCAGCAGCCCGAAGGCAGGGGGGACCCAGTACTTC.

This chain links TRBV2 with TRBJ2-7; D is perhaps TRBD1 (6 bases). With 6 bases removed from V and 2 bases from J, the gap between germline ends came to 17 bases. The CDR3 is 15 amino acids. Germline lookup yields CDR1 SNHLY and CDR2 FYNNEI. In DNA, the CDR3 is TGTGCCAGCAGGCTTCACAGGGAGAACCCCTACGAGCAGTACTTC. Residues: CASRLHRENPYEQYF. The full variable domain, in which reference TRBV2 and TRBJ2-7 provide the parts outside the CDR3, is EPEVTQTPSHQVTQMGQEVILRCVPISNHLYFYWYRQILGQKVEFLVSFYNNEISEKSEIFDDQFSVERPDGSNFTLKIRSTKLEDSAMYFCASRLHRENPYEQYFGPGTRLTVT.

The rearrangement uses TRBV10-3 and TRBJ1-2, with TRBD1 matching 8 bases. The CDR3 is 13 amino acids. V trimming: 4 bases; J trimming: 8 bases; junction bases outside the gene matches: 6. Germline V CDR1 and CDR2: ENHRY, SYGVKD. The CDR3 region has the DNA TGTGCCATCAGTGCTGGGACAGGCGGGGGCTACACCTTC. Amino acids: CAISAGTGGGYTF.

This chain links TRBV4-1 with TRBJ2-1; tentatively, D is TRBD1 or TRBD2 (5 bases each). V lost 3 bases to trimming and J lost 12 bases, with 15 bases between them. CDR1 is MGHRA and CDR2 is YSYEKL in the germline V gene. This CDR3 contains 13 residues. CDR3 in DNA: TGCGCCAGCAGCCACGGCCCCGGGACCCCGCAGTTCTTC. This encodes CASSHGPGTPQFF.

This clone was detected only a few times. This sequence joins TRBV6-5 and TRBJ1-1; tentatively, D is TRBD1 (6 bases). The germline CDR1 and CDR2 sequences are MNHEY and SVGAGI. The CDR3 loop spans 15 amino acids. V was shortened by 5 bases and J by 5 bases, with 18 bases between the two germline ends. The CDR3 nucleotides are TGTGCCAGCAGTCCTTGGTTGACAGGAAGGACTGAAGCTTTCTTT. This sequence encodes CASSPWLTGRTEAFF.

V is TRBV4-1 and J is TRBJ2-1; 7 bases are shared with TRBD2. CDR1 and CDR2 (germline): MGHRA, YSYEKL. This CDR3 contains 18 residues. V lost 3 bases and J lost 6; bases outside the gene matches: 17. In DNA, the CDR3 is TGCGCCAGCAGCCACCCTAAGGTAGCAGCGGGAAAGAGCAATGAGCAGTTCTTC. It encodes CASSHPKVAAGKSNEQFF.

V gene TRBV5-1 combines with J gene TRBJ1-1; possibly TRBD1 for D (6 bases). This CDR3 is 16 amino acids long. CDR1 SGHRS and CDR2 YFSETQ come from the germline V gene. Trimming left V 6 bases short and J 0 bases short, with 18 bases between. The CDR3 loop reads CASNLAGHRMNTEAFF. CDR3 DNA: TGCGCCAGCAACCTTGCGGGACACCGCATGAACACTGAAGCTTTCTTT.

This clone has only one observation. The chain is built from TRBV19 and TRBJ1-1, with TRBD1 matching 7 bases. CDR3 length: 19 residues. Germline V gene data show CDR1 as LNHDA and CDR2 as SQIVND (reference sequence). The V segment lost 1 base and the J segment 5 bases; nucleotides outside the gene matches: 19. CDR3 coding DNA: TGTGCCAGTAGTATAGGGACTCCCGGGACAGCAAAAAAGGGGACTGAAGCTTTCTTT. Encoded protein: CASSIGTPGTAKKGTEAFF.

For the CDR3, the DNA is TGTGCCAGCAGCTCCCTCAGTCTCGGTGGGAACTTCGGAAACACCATATATTTT. This sequence encodes CASSSLSLGGNFGNTIYF. The chain combines TRBV5-5 with TRBJ1-3; D remains unclear. This CDR3 spans 18 amino acids. Trimming removed 3 bases from V and 4 bases from J, with 23 bases in between. Looked up from germline, CDR1 is SGHKS and CDR2 is YYEKEE (reference sequence).

The rearrangement uses TRBV12-3 or TRBV12-4 and TRBJ1-2; D not certain. The CDR3 runs to 13 residues. V shed 7 bases and J shed 8 bases, with 17 bases lying between them. CDR3 DNA: TGTGCCAGCACCTTGGCCGCAGGCGGGGGCTACACCTTC. Amino acid sequence: CASTLAAGGGYTF.

The chain couples TRBV5-1 to TRBJ1-3, with D perhaps TRBD1 (5 bases). The CDR3 runs to 14 residues. CDR1 is SGHRS, CDR2 YFSETQ, per germline. With 1 base removed from V and 4 bases from J, the gap between germline ends came to 9 bases. CDR3 bases: TGCGCCAGCAGCTTGCAGGGTCAGGGAAACACCATATATTTT. The encoded protein is CASSLQGQGNTIYF.

This clone was recorded once. The gene calls are TRBV28 and TRBJ2-5; 7 nucleotides align to TRBD2. The CDR3 is 14 amino acids. Losses at the gene ends were 4 bases for V and 5 bases for J; bases not matched to a gene: 7. The V gene's germline CDR1 is MDHEN and CDR2 SYDVKM. CDR3 DNA: TGTGCCAGCAGTTCCTCGGGGGGTTGGGAGACCCAGTACTTC. Translation gives CASSSSGGWETQYF.

V usage is TRBV28 and J usage is TRBJ1-4; D unclear. The CDR3 loop spans 13 amino acids. The germline CDR1 and CDR2 sequences are MDHEN and SYDVKM. Trimming cost V 7 bases and J 6 bases, with 12 bases left between them. The CDR3, as DNA: TGTGCCAGCATTTCGGGTCCTCATGAAAAACTGTTTTTT. This gives the protein CASISGPHEKLFF.

This clone has only one observation. V is TRBV27 and J is TRBJ2-5; 8 positions match TRBD1. V was clipped by 5 bases and J by 7 bases; unmatched bases: 21. The CDR3 extends over 18 amino acids. Per germline, CDR1 MNHEY and CDR2 SMNVEV (reference sequence). The CDR3 DNA reads TGTGCCAGCAGTCCCCGGTCAGGGGGCGGATGGCCCACAGGGACCCAGTACTTC. Translation gives CASSPRSGGGWPTGTQYF.

V usage is TRBV21-1 and J usage is TRBJ1-5. TRBV21-1 is classified as a pseudogene. The CDR3 spans 16 residues. The CDR3 region has the DNA TGTGCCAGCAGCAAAAGTGACCAAGATGACAATCAGCCCCAGCATTTT. Its protein is CASSKSDQDDNQPQHF.

The chain joins TRBV6-2 or TRBV6-3 to TRBJ1-2; perhaps TRBD1 as D (5 bases). This CDR3 region has 16 residues. Germline V gene sequence: CDR1 MNHEY, CDR2 SVGEGT. With 0 bases removed from V and 6 bases from J, the gap between germline ends came to 17 bases. The CDR3 loop reads CASSYSSARADDGYTF. In nucleotides, the CDR3 is TGTGCCAGCAGTTACTCGTCGGCCAGGGCGGATGATGGCTACACCTTC.

This clone was counted a few times. This sequence joins TRBV19 and TRBJ2-3; D unresolved. The CDR3 consists of 15 residues. The germline gives CDR1 LNHDA, CDR2 SQIVND (reference sequence). Trimming cost V 2 bases and J 0 bases, with 9 bases left between them. The CDR3 DNA reads as TGTGCCAGTAGTATACGGGCTCCTAGCACAGATACGCAGTATTTT. It codes for CASSIRAPSTDTQYF.

The chain couples TRBV28 to TRBJ2-4, with a weak D call TRBD2 (6 bases). V gave up 2 bases and J gave up 4 bases, with 15 bases separating them. Looked up from germline, CDR1 is MDHEN and CDR2 is SYDVKM. This CDR3 region has 16 residues. CDR3 coding DNA: TGTGCCAGCAGTTTACCGGCCTTGGGACTTAAAAACATTCAGTACTTC. Its protein is CASSLPALGLKNIQYF.

V usage is TRBV10-3 and J usage is TRBJ1-2; unclear D gene. The ends were cut back, 3 bases at V and 2 bases at J, with 10 bases in the middle. Per the germline V gene, CDR1 is ENHRY and CDR2 is SYGVKD. This CDR3 comprises 14 residues. This CDR3 is CAISESSRNYGYTF. Here the CDR3 DNA reads TGTGCCATCAGTGAATCAAGCAGGAACTATGGCTACACCTTC.

This clone was observed at least ten times. The chain combines TRBV30 with TRBJ1-1; D is undetermined. This CDR3 is built from 11 residues. Germline values: CDR1 GTSNPN, CDR2 SVGIG (reference sequence). V was shortened by 2 bases and J by 5 bases, with 6 bases between the two germline ends. CDR3 DNA: TGTGCCTGGAGTTCACAAACTGAAGCTTTCTTT. Its protein is CAWSSQTEAFF.

The chain couples TRBV11-1 to TRBJ1-3; possibly TRBD1 for D (6 bases). Germline V gene lookup returns CDR1 SGHAT and CDR2 FQDESV (reference sequence). CDR3 length: 15 residues. V was cut by 4 bases and J by 0 bases, with 10 bases left in between. CDR3 in DNA: TGTGCCAGCAGCTCGGGACACAGCTCTGGAAACACCATATATTTT. Its translation: CASSSGHSSGNTIYF.

The rearrangement uses TRBV9 and TRBJ2-3, with D unresolved. The CDR3 is 14 residues long. Looked up from germline, CDR1 is SGDLS and CDR2 is YYNGEE. Deletions cut 4 bases from V and 2 bases from J, with 11 bases between. The CDR3 nucleotides read TGTGCCAGCAGCTCTGGAGATCCCACAGATACGCAGTATTTT. Translation: CASSSGDPTDTQYF.

This chain uses TRBV6-6 with TRBJ1-4; D might be TRBD1 (6 bases). V was trimmed by 4 bases and J by 8 bases, leaving 8 bases between them. Germline V lookup: CDR1 MNHNY, CDR2 SVGAGI (reference sequence). The CDR3 extends over 12 amino acids. The CDR3, as DNA: TGTGCCAGCAGTTTAGGACAGGAAAAACTGTTTTTT. Translated, it gives CASSLGQEKLFF.